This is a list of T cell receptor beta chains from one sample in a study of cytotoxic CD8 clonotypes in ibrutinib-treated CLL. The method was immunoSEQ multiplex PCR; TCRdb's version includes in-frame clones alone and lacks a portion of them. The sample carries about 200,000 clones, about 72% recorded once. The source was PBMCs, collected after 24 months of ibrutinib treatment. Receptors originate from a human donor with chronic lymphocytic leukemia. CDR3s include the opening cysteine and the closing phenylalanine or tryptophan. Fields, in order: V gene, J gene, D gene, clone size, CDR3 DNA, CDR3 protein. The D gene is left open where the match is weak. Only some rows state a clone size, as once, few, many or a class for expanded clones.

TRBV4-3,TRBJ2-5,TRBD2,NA,TGCGCCAGCAGCCAAGGGTCACTAGCGGGAGTTGTGGGGGAGACCCAGTACTTC,CASSQGSLAGVVGETQYF
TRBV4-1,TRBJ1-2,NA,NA,TGCGCCAGCAGCCAAGAATCGGGGGGCGGGTATCGCTACACCTTC,CASSQESGGGYRYTF
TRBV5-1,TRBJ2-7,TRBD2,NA,TGCGCCAGCAGCTTGCCACTAGCGGGAGTGCACGAGCAGTACTTC,CASSLPLAGVHEQYF
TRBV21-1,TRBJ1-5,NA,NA,TGTGCCAGCAGCCGGGCCATCATGGGTCAGCCCCAGCATTTT,CASSRAIMGQPQHF
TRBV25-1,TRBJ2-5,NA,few,TGTGCCAGCAGTGGGGCGCGTCGGGAGACCCAGTACTTC,CASSGARRETQYF
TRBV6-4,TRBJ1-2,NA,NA,TGTGCCAGCAGTGACACCCAAAGCGGCTATGGCTACACCTTC,CASSDTQSGYGYTF
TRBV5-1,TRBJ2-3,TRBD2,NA,TGCGCCAGCAGCTCTGATACGACCGGCGGGGGTGGTTATACGCAGTATTTT,CASSSDTTGGGGYTQYF
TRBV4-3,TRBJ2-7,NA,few,TGCGCCAGCAGCCAAGTCACGGCCTCCTACGAGCAGTACTTC,CASSQVTASYEQYF
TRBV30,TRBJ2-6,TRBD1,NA,TGTGCCTGCAGAACCGGCAAGACAGGGGCTGGGGCCAACGTCCTGACTTTC,CACRTGKTGAGANVLTF
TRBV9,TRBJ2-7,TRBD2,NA,TGTGCCAGCAGCCCACCGGGACTAGCGGAGCCCTACGAGCAGTACTTC,CASSPPGLAEPYEQYF
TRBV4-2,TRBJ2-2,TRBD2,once,TGTGCCAGCAGCCAAGGGACTAGCTACGACCCCGGGGAGCTGTTTTTT,CASSQGTSYDPGELFF
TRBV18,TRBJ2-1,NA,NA,TGTGCCAGCTCACCACCAGGGGTGGATGAGCAGTTCTTC,CASSPPGVDEQFF
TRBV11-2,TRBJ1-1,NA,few,TGTGCCAGCTGCCTGGAGGGGGGCACTGAAGCTTTCTTT,CASCLEGGTEAFF